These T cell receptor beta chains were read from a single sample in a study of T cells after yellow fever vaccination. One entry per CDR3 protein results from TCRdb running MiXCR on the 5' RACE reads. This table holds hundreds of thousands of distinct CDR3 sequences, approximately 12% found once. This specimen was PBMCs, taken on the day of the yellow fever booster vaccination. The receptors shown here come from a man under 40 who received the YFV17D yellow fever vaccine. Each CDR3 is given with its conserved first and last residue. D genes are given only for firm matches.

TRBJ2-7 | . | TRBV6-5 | CASSYGYDRRYEQYF
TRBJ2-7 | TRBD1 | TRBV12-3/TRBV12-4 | CASSTTGEYEQYF
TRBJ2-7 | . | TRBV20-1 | CSAPFTYEQYF
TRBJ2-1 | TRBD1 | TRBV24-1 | CATSDLDRDEQFF
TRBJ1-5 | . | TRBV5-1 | CASREGLNQPQHF
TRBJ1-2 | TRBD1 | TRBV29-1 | CSVEDIGQGAIGYTF
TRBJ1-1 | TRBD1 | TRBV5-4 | CASSFRLVSGGRNAEAFF
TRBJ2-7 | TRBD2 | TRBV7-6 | CASSLGTSGSFYEQYF
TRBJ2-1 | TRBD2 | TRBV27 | CASIPPGLAGVFSYNEQFF
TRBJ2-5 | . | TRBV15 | CATSSGLWKETQYF
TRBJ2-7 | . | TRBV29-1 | CSVGGGGGEQYF